This T cell receptor beta chain was sequenced during a study of human CD8 memory T cell subsets. Findings and limits, study-wide: Precursor exhausted T cells appeared less diverse than stem-like memory T cells according to Chao1 estimates. T cell repertoires from the stem-like memory and precursor exhausted subsets showed minimal mutual overlap.

A note on this clonotype: Its antigen is undetermined.

It was UMI-labeled 5' RACE by which the TCR beta libraries were made. TCRdb derives one entry per CDR3 protein from the 5' RACE reads, leaving out DNA. This sample contains several thousand distinct CDR3 sequences. Total CD8+ T cells underwent enrichment via negative magnetic separation. Germline CDR1 reads MDHEN; CDR2 reads SYDVKM. This CDR3 has 15 residues. The receptor comes from a human donor in good health. V usage is TRBV28 and J usage is TRBJ2-1; the TCRdb call, TRBD1, lacks DNA for checking. Sequencing was performed on CD8+ effector memory T cells (TEM) sorted from PBMCs. Subset indicated: effector memory CD8 T cells, CCR7- CD45RO+ CD95+. The CDR3 protein is CASNPPGGVSNEQFF.